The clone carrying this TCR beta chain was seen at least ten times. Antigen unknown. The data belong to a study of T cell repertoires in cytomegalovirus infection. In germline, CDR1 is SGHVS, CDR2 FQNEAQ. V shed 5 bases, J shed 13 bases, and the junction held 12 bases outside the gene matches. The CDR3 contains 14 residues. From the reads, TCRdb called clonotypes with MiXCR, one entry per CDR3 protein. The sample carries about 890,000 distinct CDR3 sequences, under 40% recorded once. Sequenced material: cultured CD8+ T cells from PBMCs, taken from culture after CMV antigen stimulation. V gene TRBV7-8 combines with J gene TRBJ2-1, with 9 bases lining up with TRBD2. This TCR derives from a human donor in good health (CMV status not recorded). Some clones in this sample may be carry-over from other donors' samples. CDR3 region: CASSLESGGFHQFF. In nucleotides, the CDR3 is TGTGCCAGCAGCCTTGAAAGCGGGGGGTTTCACCAGTTCTTC.